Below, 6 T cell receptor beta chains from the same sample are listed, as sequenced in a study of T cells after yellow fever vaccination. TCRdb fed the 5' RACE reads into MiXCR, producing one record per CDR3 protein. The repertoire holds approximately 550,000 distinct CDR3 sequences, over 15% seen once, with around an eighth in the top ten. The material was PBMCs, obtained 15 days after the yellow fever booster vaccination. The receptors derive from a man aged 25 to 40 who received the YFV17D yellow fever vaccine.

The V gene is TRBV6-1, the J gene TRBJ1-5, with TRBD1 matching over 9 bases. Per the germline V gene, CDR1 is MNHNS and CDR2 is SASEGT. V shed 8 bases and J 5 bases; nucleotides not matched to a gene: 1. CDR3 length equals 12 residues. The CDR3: CASGTGYQPQHF. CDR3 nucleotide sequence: TGTGCCAGCGGGACAGGGTATCAGCCCCAGCATTTT.

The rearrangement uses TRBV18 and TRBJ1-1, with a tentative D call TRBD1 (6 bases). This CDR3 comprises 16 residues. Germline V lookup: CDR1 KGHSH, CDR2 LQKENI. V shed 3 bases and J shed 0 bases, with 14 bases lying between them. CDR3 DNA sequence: TGTGCCAGCTCACCCCAGAGACAGGCCCTGAACACTGAAGCTTTCTTT. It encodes CASSPQRQALNTEAFF.

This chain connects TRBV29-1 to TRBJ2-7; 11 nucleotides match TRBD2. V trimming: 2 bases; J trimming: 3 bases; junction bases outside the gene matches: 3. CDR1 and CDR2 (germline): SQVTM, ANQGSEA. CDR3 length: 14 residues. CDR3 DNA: TGCAGCGTTGAACCCCTAGCGGGAGGCTACGAGCAGTACTTC. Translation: CSVEPLAGGYEQYF.

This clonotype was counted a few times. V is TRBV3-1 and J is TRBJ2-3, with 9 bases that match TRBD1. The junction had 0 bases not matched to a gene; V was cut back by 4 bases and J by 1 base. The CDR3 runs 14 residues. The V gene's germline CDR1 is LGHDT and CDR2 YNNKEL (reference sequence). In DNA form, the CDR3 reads TGTGCCAGCAGCCGACAGGGGGGCACAGATACGCAGTATTTT. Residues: CASSRQGGTDTQYF.

The CDR3 spells CASSLGQGKGEQYF. CDR3 bases: TGTGCCAGCAGCTTGGGACAGGGTAAAGGTGAGCAGTACTTC. The chain couples TRBV9 to TRBJ2-7; 9 nucleotides agree with TRBD1. J was trimmed by 7 bases and V by 4 bases; bases with no gene match: 9. CDR1 SGDLS and CDR2 YYNGEE come from the germline V gene. This CDR3 spans 14 amino acids.

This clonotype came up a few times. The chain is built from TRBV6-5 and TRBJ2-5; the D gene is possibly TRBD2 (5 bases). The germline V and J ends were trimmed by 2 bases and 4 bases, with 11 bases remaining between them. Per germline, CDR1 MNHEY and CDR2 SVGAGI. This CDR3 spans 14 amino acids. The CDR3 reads CASSYQSSRETQYF. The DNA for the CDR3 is TGTGCCAGCAGTTACCAGTCTAGCAGAGAGACCCAGTACTTC.